Listed below are T cell receptor beta chains from one sample, sequenced in a study of TIL therapy for anti-PD-1-resistant metastatic lung cancer. The protocol was immunoSEQ multiplex PCR, while the TCRdb copy is restricted to in-frame clones and leaves out a portion. The table lists about 52,000 clones, about 80% of them singletons. This sample comprised blood, obtained at baseline. The receptors were sampled from a woman aged 30 to 85 with non-small cell lung cancer. Each CDR3 is given without its conserved first and last residue.

v_gene | CDR3aa
TRBV11-1 | ASSEDRGWGSNTEAF
TRBV19 | ASSIDPRAANTGELF
TRBV5-1 | ASSPQYNEQF
TRBV9 | ASSVEGRDHTDTQY
TRBV7-9 | ASSLVRQSGDEQY
TRBV30 | AWMSGVGPQH
TRBV25-1 | ASSNQVMNTEAF
TRBV10-2 | ASSEYSLIYEQY
TRBV7-6 | ASSLADRGSYEQY
TRBV9 | ASSQGTVNTEAF